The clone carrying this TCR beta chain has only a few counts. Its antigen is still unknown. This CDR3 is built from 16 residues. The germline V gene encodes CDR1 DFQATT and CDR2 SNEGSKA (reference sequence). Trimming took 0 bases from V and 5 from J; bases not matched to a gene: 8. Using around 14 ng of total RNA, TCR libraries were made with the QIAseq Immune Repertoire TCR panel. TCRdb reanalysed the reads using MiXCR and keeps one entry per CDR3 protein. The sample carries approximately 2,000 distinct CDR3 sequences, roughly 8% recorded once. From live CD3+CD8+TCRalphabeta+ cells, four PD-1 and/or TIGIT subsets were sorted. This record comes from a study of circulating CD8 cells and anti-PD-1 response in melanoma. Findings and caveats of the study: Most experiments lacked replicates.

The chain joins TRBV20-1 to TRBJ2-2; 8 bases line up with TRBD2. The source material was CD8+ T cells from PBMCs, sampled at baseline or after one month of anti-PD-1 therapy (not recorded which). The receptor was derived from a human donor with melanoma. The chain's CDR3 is CSARDLGGRSTGELFF. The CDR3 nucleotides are TGCAGTGCTAGAGATTTAGGCGGGAGGTCGACCGGGGAGCTGTTTTTT.